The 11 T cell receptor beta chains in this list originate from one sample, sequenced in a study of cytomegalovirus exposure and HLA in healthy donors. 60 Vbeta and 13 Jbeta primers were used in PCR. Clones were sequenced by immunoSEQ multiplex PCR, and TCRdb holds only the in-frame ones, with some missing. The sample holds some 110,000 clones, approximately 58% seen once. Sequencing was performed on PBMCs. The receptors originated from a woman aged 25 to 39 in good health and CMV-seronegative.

For the CDR3, the DNA is TGTGCCACCAGCAGAGACCTCGCTAGCGGCAGTCAGTTCTTC. Translation gives CATSRDLASGSQFF. The V and J genes are TRBV15 and TRBJ2-1; 7 bases are a match to TRBD2. The germline V gene encodes CDR1 LNHNV and CDR2 YYDKDF (reference sequence). The CDR3 totals 14 residues. V trimming: 0 bases; J trimming: 13 bases; junction bases outside the gene matches: 9.

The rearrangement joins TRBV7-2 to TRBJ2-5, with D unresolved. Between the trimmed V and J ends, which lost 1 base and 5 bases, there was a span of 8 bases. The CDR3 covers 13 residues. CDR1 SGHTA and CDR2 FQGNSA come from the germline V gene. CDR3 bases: TGTGCCAGCAGCTTAGGCGAGTACGAGACCCAGTACTTC. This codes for CASSLGEYETQYF.

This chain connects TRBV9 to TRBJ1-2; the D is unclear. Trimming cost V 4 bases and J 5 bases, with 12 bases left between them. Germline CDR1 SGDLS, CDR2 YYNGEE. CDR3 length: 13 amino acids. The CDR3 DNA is TGTGCCAGCAGCCGGAGCTTGTCGTATGGCTACACCTTC. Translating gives CASSRSLSYGYTF.

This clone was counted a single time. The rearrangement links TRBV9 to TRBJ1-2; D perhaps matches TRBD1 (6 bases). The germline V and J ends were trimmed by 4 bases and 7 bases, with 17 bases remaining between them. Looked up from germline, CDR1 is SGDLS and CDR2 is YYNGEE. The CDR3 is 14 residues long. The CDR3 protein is CASSPEGGRGGYTF. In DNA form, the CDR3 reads TGTGCCAGCAGCCCCGAAGGGGGTCGCGGTGGCTACACCTTC.

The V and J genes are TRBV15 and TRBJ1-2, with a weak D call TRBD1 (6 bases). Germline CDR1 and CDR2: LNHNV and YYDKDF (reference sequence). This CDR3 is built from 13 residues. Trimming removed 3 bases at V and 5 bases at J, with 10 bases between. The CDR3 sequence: CATSSSGDYGYTF. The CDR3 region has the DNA TGTGCCACCAGCAGTTCAGGGGATTATGGCTACACCTTC.

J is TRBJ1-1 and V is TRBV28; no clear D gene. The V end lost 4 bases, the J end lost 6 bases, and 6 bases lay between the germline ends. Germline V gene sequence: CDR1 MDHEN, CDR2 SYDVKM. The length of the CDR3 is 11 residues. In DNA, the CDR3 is TGTGCCAGCAGTTGGAGGTCTGAAGCTTTCTTT. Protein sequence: CASSWRSEAFF.

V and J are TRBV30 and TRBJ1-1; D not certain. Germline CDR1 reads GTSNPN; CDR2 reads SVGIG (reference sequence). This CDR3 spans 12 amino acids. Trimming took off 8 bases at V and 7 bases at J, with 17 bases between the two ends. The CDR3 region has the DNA TGTGCCAAAGTTATACCGGGAGTTGAAGCTTTCTTT. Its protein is CAKVIPGVEAFF.

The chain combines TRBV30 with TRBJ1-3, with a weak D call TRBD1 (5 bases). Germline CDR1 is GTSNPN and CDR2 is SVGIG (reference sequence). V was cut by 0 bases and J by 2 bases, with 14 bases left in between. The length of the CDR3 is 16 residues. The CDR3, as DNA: TGTGCCTGGAGTGTAGGGAGCGCGGGACCTGGAAACACCATATATTTT. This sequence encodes CAWSVGSAGPGNTIYF.

CDR3 DNA sequence: TGCGCCAGCAGTTCGGTCGGGGGGGTCTCTGGAAACACCATATATTTT. Encoded protein: CASSSVGGVSGNTIYF. This rearrangement joins TRBV5-1 to TRBJ1-3, with D possibly TRBD1 on 5 matching bases. Germline V gene data show CDR1 as SGHRS and CDR2 as YFSETQ. There are 16 residues in the CDR3. V lost 5 bases and J 0 bases, leaving 15 bases between the germline ends.

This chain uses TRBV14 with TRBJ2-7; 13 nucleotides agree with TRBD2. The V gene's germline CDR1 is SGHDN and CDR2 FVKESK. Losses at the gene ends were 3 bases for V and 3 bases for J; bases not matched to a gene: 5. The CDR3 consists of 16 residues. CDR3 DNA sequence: TGTGCCAGCAGCCACCGGACTAGCGGGAGTCTCTACGAGCAGTACTTC. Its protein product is CASSHRTSGSLYEQYF. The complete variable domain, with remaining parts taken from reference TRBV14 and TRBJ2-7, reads EAGVTQFPSHSVIEKGQTVTLRCDPISGHDNLYWYRRVMGKEIKFLLHFVKESKQDESGMPNNRFLAERTGGTYSTLKVQPAELEDSGVYFCASSHRTSGSLYEQYFGPGTRLTVT.

CDR3 DNA sequence: TGCGCCAGCAGCTTGGGCGGGAGGGAGCCCTACGAGCAGTACTTC. Its protein product is CASSLGGREPYEQYF. This rearrangement joins TRBV5-1 to TRBJ2-7, with TRBD2 matching 9 bases. This CDR3 spans 15 amino acids. Germline loops: CDR1 SGHRS, CDR2 YFSETQ. With 0 bases clipped from V and 2 bases from J, the junction kept 3 bases outside the gene matches.